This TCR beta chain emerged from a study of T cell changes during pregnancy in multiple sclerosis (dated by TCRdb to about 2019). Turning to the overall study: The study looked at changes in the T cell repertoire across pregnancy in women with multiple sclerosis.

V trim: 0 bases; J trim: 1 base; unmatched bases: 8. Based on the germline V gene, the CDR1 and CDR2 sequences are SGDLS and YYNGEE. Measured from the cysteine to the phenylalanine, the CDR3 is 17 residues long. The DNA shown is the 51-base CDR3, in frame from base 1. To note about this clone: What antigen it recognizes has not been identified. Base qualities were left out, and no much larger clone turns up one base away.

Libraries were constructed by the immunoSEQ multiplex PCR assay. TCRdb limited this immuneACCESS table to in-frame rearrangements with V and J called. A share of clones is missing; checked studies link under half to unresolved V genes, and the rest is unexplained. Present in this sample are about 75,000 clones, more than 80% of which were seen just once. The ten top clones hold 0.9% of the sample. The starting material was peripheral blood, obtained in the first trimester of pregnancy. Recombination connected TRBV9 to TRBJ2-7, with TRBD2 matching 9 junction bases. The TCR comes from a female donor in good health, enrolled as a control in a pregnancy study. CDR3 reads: CASSVAPTSGRSYEQYF. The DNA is TGTGCCAGCAGCGTAGCCCCTACTAGCGGGCGTTCCTACGAGCAGTACTTC. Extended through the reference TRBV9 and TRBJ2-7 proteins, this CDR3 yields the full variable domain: DSGVTQTPKHLITATGQRVTLRCSPRSGDLSVYWYQQSLDQGLQFLIQYYNGEERAKGNILERFSAQQFPDLHSELNLSSLELGDSALYFCASSVAPTSGRSYEQYFGPGTRLTVT.